Following are 8 T cell receptor beta chains from one sample sequenced in a study of shared clonotypes between healthy human individuals. Libraries were prepared by immunoSEQ multiplex PCR; TCRdb keeps only in-frame clonotypes and omits some of them. The table has 1.6 million or so clones, around 98.5% seen once. The sequencing sample was made of naive CD4+ T cells sorted from blood. Subset meaning: CD45RA+ positively selected. Receptors originate from a man aged 25-45 years in good health.

J is TRBJ2-5 and V is TRBV25-1, with 12 bases fitting TRBD2. Germline CDR1 MGHDK, CDR2 SYGVNS. The V segment lost 7 bases and the J segment 6 bases; nucleotides outside the gene matches: 3. The CDR3 totals 13 residues. CDR3 coding DNA: TGTGCCAGCACTACTAGCGGGGGGAAGACCCAGTACTTC. It is translated as CASTTSGGKTQYF.

The chain links TRBV7-6 to TRBJ2-1, with 8 bases that match TRBD2. Trimming cost V 3 bases and J 7 bases; bases outside gene matches: 11. The CDR3 totals 16 residues. The germline V gene has CDR1 SGHVS and CDR2 FNYEAQ. The CDR3 spells CASSLQRESWGNEQFF. Written as DNA, the CDR3 is TGTGCCAGCAGCTTGCAGCGGGAGTCCTGGGGAAATGAGCAGTTCTTC.

The genes are TRBV9 and TRBJ2-2; TRBD2 is a possible D gene (5 bases). CDR3 length: 15 amino acids. Trimming removed 0 bases at V and 4 bases at J, with 10 bases between. Germline assignment: CDR1 SGDLS and CDR2 YYNGEE. CDR3 sequence: CASSVVPTSTGELFF. The CDR3 DNA is TGTGCCAGCAGCGTAGTCCCCACTAGCACCGGGGAGCTGTTTTTT. The full variable domain, rest sourced from reference TRBV9 and TRBJ2-2, is DSGVTQTPKHLITATGQRVTLRCSPRSGDLSVYWYQQSLDQGLQFLIQYYNGEERAKGNILERFSAQQFPDLHSELNLSSLELGDSALYFCASSVVPTSTGELFFGEGSRLTVL.

This rearrangement joins TRBV30 to TRBJ1-1; D uncertain. Germline CDR1 reads GTSNPN; CDR2 reads SVGIG (reference sequence). The germline V and J ends were trimmed by 2 bases and 3 bases, with 13 bases remaining between them. This CDR3 region has 14 residues. The CDR3 region has the DNA TGTGCCTGGAGTTCAGGACTTTGGGACACTGAAGCTTTCTTT. This codes for CAWSSGLWDTEAFF.

The CDR3 region has the DNA TGTGCCAGTAGTATCCTAGCGGGAGTCCCCGGGGAGCTGTTTTTT. It encodes CASSILAGVPGELFF. This chain connects TRBV19 to TRBJ2-2, with 10 bases lining up with TRBD2. The CDR3 loop spans 15 amino acids. From germline, CDR1 is LNHDA and CDR2 SQIVND (reference sequence). J was trimmed by 6 bases and V by 3 bases; bases with no gene match: 4. Complete variable domain (other parts from reference TRBV19 and TRBJ2-2): DGGITQSPKYLFRKEGQNVTLSCEQNLNHDAMYWYRQDPGQGLRLIYYSQIVNDFQKGDIAEGYSVSREKKESFPLTVTSAQKNPTAFYLCASSILAGVPGELFFGEGSRLTVL.

V is TRBV5-8 and J is TRBJ2-7; possibly TRBD2 for D (5 bases). CDR3 length: 13 amino acids. Trimming pared 4 bases from V and 2 bases from J, leaving 10 bases between. Looked up from germline, CDR1 is SGHTS and CDR2 is YDEGEE. In DNA form, the CDR3 reads TGTGCCAGCAGCGTCGGGGATACCTACGAGCAGTACTTC. Residues: CASSVGDTYEQYF. Combining the CDR3 with reference TRBV5-8 and TRBJ2-7 gives the whole variable domain EAGVTQSPTHLIKTRGQQATLRCSPISGHTSVYWYQQALGLGLQFLLWYDEGEERNRGNFPPRFSGRQFPNYSSELNVNALELEDSALYLCASSVGDTYEQYFGPGTRLTVT.

The chain combines TRBV14 with TRBJ2-1; D might be TRBD1 (5 bases). V was shortened by 2 bases and J by 0 bases, with 8 bases between the two germline ends. Germline CDR1 SGHDN, CDR2 FVKESK. CDR3 length: 15 amino acids. CDR3 DNA sequence: TGTGCCAGCAGCCAAACAGGAAGCTCCTACAATGAGCAGTTCTTC. It yields the protein CASSQTGSSYNEQFF.

V usage is TRBV28 and J usage is TRBJ2-1, with D unclear. Germline V lookup: CDR1 MDHEN, CDR2 SYDVKM. CDR3 size: 13 residues. V lost 8 bases and J lost 0, with 8 bases in between. The CDR3, as DNA: TGTGCCAGCCAGCGCTACTCCTACAATGAGCAGTTCTTC. This sequence encodes CASQRYSYNEQFF.